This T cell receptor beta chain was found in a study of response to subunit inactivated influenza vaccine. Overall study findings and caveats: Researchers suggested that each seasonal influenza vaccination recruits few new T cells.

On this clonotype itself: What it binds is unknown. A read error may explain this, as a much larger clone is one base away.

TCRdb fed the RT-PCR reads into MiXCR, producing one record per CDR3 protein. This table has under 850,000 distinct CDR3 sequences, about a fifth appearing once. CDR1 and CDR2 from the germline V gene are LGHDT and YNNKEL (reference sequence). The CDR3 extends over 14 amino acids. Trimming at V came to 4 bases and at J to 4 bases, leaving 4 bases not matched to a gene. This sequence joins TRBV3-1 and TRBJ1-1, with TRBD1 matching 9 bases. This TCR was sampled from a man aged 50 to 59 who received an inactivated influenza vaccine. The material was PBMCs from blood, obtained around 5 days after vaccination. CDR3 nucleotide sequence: TGTGCCAGCAGCCCGACAGGGGGGATCACTGAAGCTTTCTTT. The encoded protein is CASSPTGGITEAFF.